The 13 T cell receptor beta chains below come from one sample, sequenced in a study of CD8+ T cells in alopecia areata. Sequencing relied on a cDNA template that was reverse transcribed from extracted RNA. Profiling relied on immunoSEQ multiplex PCR, and the TCRdb table lists in-frame clones only, not all of them. Counted here are 100,000 to 150,000 clones, about 59% occurring once; the ten biggest clones make up around 5.4%. Treatment noted: oral pan-JAK inhibitor, 5-10 mg twice daily. This specimen was CD4+ T cells sorted from blood, taken at week 4, from a patient treated with tofacitinib. These TCRs come from a human donor with alopecia areata.

The gene calls are TRBV9 and TRBJ1-1; TRBD1 is a possible D gene (5 bases). The CDR3 is 15 amino acids. Germline loops: CDR1 SGDLS, CDR2 YYNGEE. V dropped 0 bases and J dropped 1 base, with 10 bases sitting between them. The CDR3: CASSVGGDGNTEAFF. The CDR3 DNA reads as TGTGCCAGCAGCGTAGGAGGGGACGGGAACACTGAAGCTTTCTTT.

Only a few counts were recorded for this clone. The rearrangement uses TRBV5-1 and TRBJ2-5, with D hard to call. V was shortened by 0 bases and J by 2 bases, with 5 bases between the two germline ends. The CDR3 contains 13 residues. CDR1 and CDR2 (germline): SGHRS, YFSETQ. The CDR3 region has the DNA TGCGCCAGCAGCTTGGTGACACAAGAGACCCAGTACTTC. Its protein is CASSLVTQETQYF. Variable domain in full (rest from reference TRBV5-1 and TRBJ2-5): KAGVTQTPRYLIKTRGQQVTLSCSPISGHRSVSWYQQTPGQGLQFLFEYFSETQRNKGNFPGRFSGRQFSNSRSEMNVSTLELGDSALYLCASSLVTQETQYFGPGTRLLVL.

The rearrangement links TRBV5-1 to TRBJ1-1; no reliable D call. V lost 2 bases to trimming and J lost 0 bases, with 8 bases between them. The CDR3 length is 14 residues. The germline CDR1 and CDR2 sequences are SGHRS and YFSETQ. The CDR3 DNA sequence: TGCGCCAGCAGCTTATGGACCCTGAACACTGAAGCTTTCTTT. It translates to CASSLWTLNTEAFF.

This rearrangement joins TRBV27 to TRBJ1-1, with D maybe TRBD1 (5 bases). Germline CDR1 reads MNHEY; CDR2 reads SMNVEV (reference sequence). CDR3 length equals 16 residues. Trimming left V 3 bases short and J 5 bases short, with 19 bases between. DNA of the CDR3: TGTGCCAGCAGTTTCTCCAACGGACACCGTGGAACTGAAGCTTTCTTT. Its translation is CASSFSNGHRGTEAFF.

The rearrangement uses TRBV4-3 and TRBJ2-5; 10 nucleotides align to TRBD2. J gave up 1 base and V 0 bases, and 5 bases lay outside the gene matches. CDR3 length: 17 residues. The germline gives CDR1 LGHNA, CDR2 YSLEER. CDR3 region: CASSQEWASGSQETQYF. Written as DNA, the CDR3 is TGCGCCAGCAGCCAAGAATGGGCTAGCGGGAGCCAAGAGACCCAGTACTTC.

CDR3 DNA sequence: TGTGCCTGGAATCCTGGTTCAAGTGTGGAGACCCAGTACTTC. As protein: CAWNPGSSVETQYF. This rearrangement joins TRBV30 to TRBJ2-5; D uncertain. Trimming pared 4 bases from V and 5 bases from J, leaving 17 bases between. Germline lookup yields CDR1 GTSNPN and CDR2 SVGIG (reference sequence). This CDR3 is built from 14 residues. The full variable domain, in which reference TRBV30 and TRBJ2-5 provide the parts outside the CDR3, is SQTIHQWPATLVQPVGSPLSLECTVEGTSNPNLYWYRQAAGRGLQLLFYSVGIGQISSEVPQNLSASRPQDRQFILSSKKLLLSDSGFYLCAWNPGSSVETQYFGPGTRLLVL.

In its sample, this clone was seen once. The chain carries TRBV27 and TRBJ2-7, with 12 bases fitting TRBD1. Germline values: CDR1 MNHEY, CDR2 SMNVEV (reference sequence). This CDR3 region has 16 residues. J gave up 7 bases and V 4 bases, and 11 bases lay outside the gene matches. The CDR3 coding sequence is TGTGCCAGCAGTTCGATATTGAGGGACAGGGGGCAGGAGCAGTACTTC. Its translation is CASSSILRDRGQEQYF.

This clone was seen a few times. The chain carries TRBV29-1 and TRBJ2-5, with D perhaps TRBD1 (6 bases). This CDR3 contains 16 residues. Germline V lookup: CDR1 SQVTM, CDR2 ANQGSEA. V was trimmed by 4 bases and J by 5 bases, leaving 23 bases between them. For the CDR3, the DNA is TGCAGCGTTGGCCCCAGTTGGGGGCGCGGTGGGGAGACCCAGTACTTC. Amino acids: CSVGPSWGRGGETQYF.

The V and J genes are TRBV5-4 and TRBJ1-1; 10 bases agree with TRBD1. Per the germline V gene, CDR1 is SGHNT and CDR2 is YYREEE (reference sequence). V dropped 1 base and J dropped 0; count of bases not matched to a gene: 6. The CDR3 is made up of 17 amino acids. In DNA, the CDR3 is TGTGCCAGCAGCTTGCCCCGGACAGGGGGAATGAACACTGAAGCTTTCTTT. This sequence encodes CASSLPRTGGMNTEAFF. Using reference TRBV5-4 and TRBJ1-1 for the parts outside the CDR3, the full variable domain is ETGVTQSPTHLIKTRGQQVTLRCSSQSGHNTVSWYQQALGQGPQFIFQYYREEENGRGNFPPRFSGLQFPNYSSELNVNALELDDSALYLCASSLPRTGGMNTEAFFGQGTRLTVV.

This clone has a handful of counts. The chain has TRBV30 and TRBJ2-1; 9 bases match TRBD2. The CDR3 is 15 residues long. Germline V CDR1 and CDR2: GTSNPN, SVGIG (reference sequence). Trimming took 2 bases from V and 4 from J; bases not matched to a gene: 6. CDR3 sequence (DNA): TGTGCCTGGAGTCTGACTAGCGGCATTTACAATGAGCAGTTCTTC. It encodes CAWSLTSGIYNEQFF. The full variable domain, in which reference TRBV30 and TRBJ2-1 provide the parts outside the CDR3, is SQTIHQWPATLVQPVGSPLSLECTVEGTSNPNLYWYRQAAGRGLQLLFYSVGIGQISSEVPQNLSASRPQDRQFILSSKKLLLSDSGFYLCAWSLTSGIYNEQFFGPGTRLTVL.

The J gene is TRBJ1-2, the V gene TRBV5-1; no firm D call. The CDR3 extends over 13 amino acids. Germline V lookup: CDR1 SGHRS, CDR2 YFSETQ. The V gene lost 0 bases and the J gene lost 8 bases, with 11 bases spanning the gap. The CDR3 sequence is CASSLDGGRGYTF. The DNA of the CDR3 is TGCGCCAGCAGCTTGGACGGCGGGCGAGGCTACACCTTC.

The V call is TRBV29-1, the J call TRBJ2-1; D perhaps matches TRBD1 (5 bases). CDR1 SQVTM and CDR2 ANQGSEA come from the germline V gene. The CDR3 totals 13 residues. V lost 7 bases and J 6 bases, leaving 16 bases between the germline ends. The CDR3, as DNA: TGCAGCGCCGAAAGACAGCGCCTCAATGAGCAGTTCTTC. Encoded protein: CSAERQRLNEQFF.

V usage is TRBV7-3 and J usage is TRBJ2-1; 11 positions agree with TRBD2. This CDR3 comprises 15 residues. V lost 4 bases and J lost 6; bases outside the gene matches: 5. CDR1 is SGHTA and CDR2 is FQGTGA in the germline V gene. The CDR3 is CASSSLAGGRNEQFF. The CDR3 coding sequence is TGTGCCAGCAGCTCGCTAGCGGGGGGCCGCAATGAGCAGTTCTTC.